Listed here are 15 T cell receptor beta chains from one sample, sequenced in a study of blood T cell repertoires in COVID-19. Measured with immunoSEQ multiplex PCR; TCRdb has only the in-frame clones, and not every one. The sample comprises around 300,000 clones, about 82% of which are singletons, and less than 4.5% rests with the top ten. Sequenced material: peripheral blood. The source of these receptors is a woman between 45 and 65 years old with active or convalescent COVID-19.

The CDR3 loop reads CASSRGLAGGEQYF. As DNA, the CDR3 is TGTGCCAGCAGCCGCGGACTAGCGGGAGGCGAGCAGTACTTC. The rearrangement uses TRBV7-2 and TRBJ2-7, with TRBD2 matching over 14 bases. Germline assignment: CDR1 SGHTA and CDR2 FQGNSA. This CDR3 has 14 residues. Trimming at V came to 5 bases and at J to 6 bases, leaving 3 bases not matched to a gene.

The chain links TRBV5-1 to TRBJ1-1; 9 bases align to TRBD1. The CDR3 loop spans 14 amino acids. V trimming: 4 bases; J trimming: 4 bases; junction bases outside the gene matches: 5. Germline CDR1 is SGHRS and CDR2 is YFSETQ. CDR3 bases: TGCGCCAGCAGCGGGACAGGGTCGAGCACTGAAGCTTTCTTT. It codes for CASSGTGSSTEAFF. Full variable domain (remainder filled in from reference TRBV5-1 and TRBJ1-1): KAGVTQTPRYLIKTRGQQVTLSCSPISGHRSVSWYQQTPGQGLQFLFEYFSETQRNKGNFPGRFSGRQFSNSRSEMNVSTLELGDSALYLCASSGTGSSTEAFFGQGTRLTVV.

The chain links TRBV12-3 or TRBV12-4 to TRBJ2-7, with no clear D. This CDR3 has 13 residues. V was trimmed by 6 bases and J by 1 base, leaving 10 bases between them. The CDR3 region is CASSHESSYEQYF. CDR3 DNA sequence: TGTGCCAGCAGCCATGAGAGTTCCTACGAGCAGTACTTC.

The chain recombines TRBV27 with TRBJ1-2, with 7 bases identical to TRBD1. The germline V gene has CDR1 MNHEY and CDR2 SMNVEV (reference sequence). V shed 4 bases and J 7 bases; nucleotides not matched to a gene: 6. CDR3 length: 13 amino acids. CDR3 in DNA: TGTGCCAGCAGTTGGAACAGGGGTCTTGGCTACACCTTC. Translated, it gives CASSWNRGLGYTF.

This chain connects TRBV6-6 to TRBJ2-7; 8 bases map to TRBD1. V was pared by 5 bases and J by 2 bases, with 5 bases of the junction left unmatched. Germline V gives CDR1 MNHNY, CDR2 SVGAGI (reference sequence). The CDR3 runs to 14 residues. This chain's CDR3 is CASSAGRGPYEQYF. CDR3 coding DNA: TGTGCCAGCAGTGCGGGCAGGGGGCCCTACGAGCAGTACTTC.

The chain has TRBV7-6 and TRBJ2-5; D is unclear. The V end lost 3 bases, the J end lost 3 bases, and 11 bases lay between the germline ends. CDR3 length equals 14 residues. CDR1 SGHVS and CDR2 FNYEAQ come from the germline V gene. The CDR3 coding sequence is TGTGCCAGCAGCTTCCTATCGGTAGAAGAGACCCAGTACTTC. This codes for CASSFLSVEETQYF.

This clone has just one count. The chain joins TRBV12-3 or TRBV12-4 to TRBJ2-3; no definite D call. V lost 3 bases, J lost 10 bases, and 14 bases lay in between. The CDR3 consists of 13 residues. CDR3 coding DNA: TGTGCCAGCAGTTTGCCCCTTCGCGATGCGCAGTATTTT. It encodes CASSLPLRDAQYF.

V gene TRBV28 combines with J gene TRBJ1-2; possible D gene TRBD1, 6 bases. The CDR3 totals 17 residues. V was trimmed by 6 bases and J by 0 bases, leaving 20 bases between them. Germline V lookup: CDR1 MDHEN, CDR2 SYDVKM. Here the CDR3 reads CASRRTAFNSPNYGYTF. In DNA, the CDR3 is TGTGCCAGCAGGAGGACAGCCTTCAATTCACCTAACTATGGCTACACCTTC.

This chain uses TRBV27 with TRBJ1-6; D ambiguous. Trimming took 5 bases from V and 7 from J, leaving 15 bases between them. The CDR3 has 15 residues. From germline, CDR1 is MNHEY and CDR2 SMNVEV (reference sequence). CDR3 sequence: CASSPWRIGNSPLHF. The DNA of the CDR3 is TGTGCCAGCAGTCCTTGGAGGATAGGGAATTCACCCCTCCACTTT.

The J gene is TRBJ2-7, the V gene TRBV3-1 (or the pseudogene TRBV3-2); unclear D gene. Trimming took off 5 bases at V and 3 bases at J, with 17 bases between the two ends. CDR1 LGHDT and CDR2 YNNKEL come from the germline V gene (reference sequence). The CDR3 length is 15 residues. The CDR3 spells CASSNKITFGYEQYF. The CDR3 DNA is TGTGCCAGCAGCAACAAGATTACGTTTGGCTACGAGCAGTACTTC.

V gene TRBV5-1 combines with J gene TRBJ1-4; no definite D call. The CDR3 totals 16 residues. Trimming pared 2 bases from V and 0 bases from J, leaving 11 bases between. Germline CDR1 and CDR2: SGHRS and YFSETQ. CDR3 DNA sequence: TGCGCCAGCAGCTTATTTGCAGGCCCAACTAATGAAAAACTGTTTTTT. Its translation: CASSLFAGPTNEKLFF.

The gene calls are TRBV5-1 and TRBJ1-1; D is perhaps TRBD1 (5 bases). Per germline, CDR1 SGHRS and CDR2 YFSETQ. Trimming took off 0 bases at V and 4 bases at J, with 13 bases between the two ends. The CDR3 is made up of 15 amino acids. The CDR3 bases are TGCGCCAGCAGCTTGGGGGCCAGGGATGGCACTGAAGCTTTCTTT. Translating it yields CASSLGARDGTEAFF.

The V call is TRBV7-2, the J call TRBJ2-2; 7 bases map to TRBD1. Germline loops: CDR1 SGHTA, CDR2 FQGNSA. This CDR3 has 15 amino acids. J lost 4 bases, V lost 1 base, and 3 bases had no gene match. CDR3 DNA sequence: TGTGCCAGCAGCTTAGAAGGGGGCGGCACCGGGGAGCTGTTTTTT. Translating gives CASSLEGGGTGELFF. The full variable domain, with the rest looked up from reference TRBV7-2 and TRBJ2-2, is GAGVSQSPSNKVTEKGKDVELRCDPISGHTALYWYRQSLGQGLEFLIYFQGNSAPDKSGLPSDRFSAERTGGSVSTLTIQRTQQEDSAVYLCASSLEGGGTGELFFGEGSRLTVL.

The chain uses TRBV27 and TRBJ1-2, with D unresolved. The CDR3 totals 12 residues. V lost 5 bases to trimming and J lost 7 bases, with 11 bases between them. Germline loops: CDR1 MNHEY, CDR2 SMNVEV (reference sequence). CDR3 region: CASSGRMGGYTF. In nucleotides, the CDR3 is TGTGCCAGCAGTGGGCGAATGGGTGGCTACACCTTC.

The chain has TRBV19 and TRBJ2-7; D not certain. There are 17 residues in the CDR3. With 3 bases removed from V and 3 bases from J, the gap between germline ends came to 21 bases. Per the germline V gene, CDR1 is LNHDA and CDR2 is SQIVND (reference sequence). For the CDR3, the DNA is TGTGCCAGTAGTATTTCGGAAGCGAAGCGTGGAAACTACGAGCAGTACTTC. Translated: CASSISEAKRGNYEQYF.